Below, 30 T cell receptor beta chains from the same sample are listed, as sequenced in a study of T cell responses to AZD1222 COVID-19 vaccine. TCRdb's copy holds only in-frame clones and misses some; the assay was immunoSEQ multiplex PCR. The sample lists about 110,000 clones; about 90% were seen once. Sequencing used peripheral blood, obtained on day 0 of AZD1222 vaccination. Every receptor here comes from an adult in good health.

The chain uses TRBV11-2 and TRBJ1-3, with 7 bases fitting TRBD1. Germline assignment: CDR1 SGHAT and CDR2 FQNNGV. This CDR3 region has 18 residues. Trimming took 5 bases from V and 4 from J; bases not matched to a gene: 17. CDR3 region: CASSLRGSQGVLGNTIYF. In DNA form, the CDR3 reads TGTGCCAGCAGCCTTCGGGGTTCCCAGGGGGTTCTCGGAAACACCATATATTTT.

The chain joins TRBV19 to TRBJ1-1; weak D call: TRBD1 (6 bases). Per germline, CDR1 LNHDA and CDR2 SQIVND (reference sequence). CDR3 size: 15 residues. V was pared by 3 bases and J by 6 bases, with 17 bases between. CDR3 in DNA: TGTGCCAGTAGTATCGGGGGCAGGGGAAGGGCTGAAGCTTTCTTT. Protein product: CASSIGGRGRAEAFF. Using reference TRBV19 and TRBJ1-1 for the parts outside the CDR3, the full variable domain is DGGITQSPKYLFRKEGQNVTLSCEQNLNHDAMYWYRQDPGQGLRLIYYSQIVNDFQKGDIAEGYSVSREKKESFPLTVTSAQKNPTAFYLCASSIGGRGRAEAFFGQGTRLTVV.

The table lists this clone with a count of one. The chain employs TRBV6-1 and TRBJ2-7; D call uncertain. Trimming took off 0 bases at V and 2 bases at J, with 17 bases between the two ends. The CDR3 extends over 17 amino acids. From germline, CDR1 is MNHNS and CDR2 SASEGT. The CDR3 sequence: CASSEAPDGWLTYEQYF. The CDR3 DNA reads TGTGCCAGCAGTGAAGCCCCGGATGGGTGGTTAACCTACGAGCAGTACTTC.

A single count supports this clone. The rearrangement uses TRBV19 and TRBJ1-4; D perhaps matches TRBD1 (6 bases). The CDR3 is 14 amino acids. V was clipped by 8 bases and J by 5 bases, with 15 bases between them. Per germline, CDR1 LNHDA and CDR2 SQIVND (reference sequence). The CDR3 protein is CASSERDRNEKLFF. The CDR3 DNA reads as TGTGCCAGTTCAGAGCGCGACAGGAATGAAAAACTGTTTTTT. The variable domain in full, with the rest retrieved from reference TRBV19 and TRBJ1-4, is DGGITQSPKYLFRKEGQNVTLSCEQNLNHDAMYWYRQDPGQGLRLIYYSQIVNDFQKGDIAEGYSVSREKKESFPLTVTSAQKNPTAFYLCASSERDRNEKLFFGSGTQLSVL.

The CDR3 loop is CASSETRDRGQGGEQYF. As DNA, the CDR3 is TGCGCCAGCAGTGAAACCCGGGACAGGGGGCAAGGAGGCGAGCAGTACTTC. The J gene is TRBJ2-7, the V gene TRBV10-2, with 12 positions matching TRBD1. Per germline, CDR1 WSHSY and CDR2 SAAADI. The CDR3 length is 17 residues. Germline trimming cut 3 bases from V and 6 bases from J; bases unmatched to any gene: 12.

The chain carries TRBV2 and TRBJ2-2; 11 nucleotides agree with TRBD2. The CDR3 length is 18 residues. J gave up 1 base and V 1 base, and 5 bases lay outside the gene matches. CDR1 and CDR2 (germline): SNHLY, FYNNEI. CDR3 region: CASSEELLAGVNTGELFF. The CDR3 DNA follows: TGTGCCAGCAGTGAAGAACTACTAGCGGGGGTGAACACCGGGGAGCTGTTTTTT.

The chain uses TRBV28 and TRBJ1-2, with D unresolved. V was clipped by 3 bases and J by 8 bases, with 16 bases between them. The V gene's germline CDR1 is MDHEN and CDR2 SYDVKM. The CDR3 sequence is 14 residues long. This chain's CDR3 is CASSLISPPWGYTF. The CDR3, as DNA: TGTGCCAGCAGTTTGATCAGTCCCCCTTGGGGCTACACCTTC.

The chain recombines TRBV7-2 with TRBJ1-5; the D is unclear. The germline V gene has CDR1 SGHTA and CDR2 FQGNSA. Trimming removed 6 bases at V and 2 bases at J, with 14 bases between. This CDR3 spans 15 amino acids. The CDR3 coding sequence is TGTGCCAGCAGTTCCACAGTGGTTGGCAATCAGCCCCAGCATTTT. Its protein is CASSSTVVGNQPQHF.

The rearrangement uses TRBV7-9 and TRBJ1-5, with D hard to call. There are 13 residues in the CDR3. The germline V and J ends were trimmed by 2 bases and 5 bases, with 7 bases remaining between them. CDR1 is SEHNR, CDR2 FQNEAQ, per germline (reference sequence). The CDR3 loop reads CASSLNAYQPQHF. The CDR3 nucleotides read TGTGCCAGCAGCTTAAATGCCTATCAGCCCCAGCATTTT.

This chain joins TRBV28 and TRBJ1-2; tentatively, D is TRBD1 (5 bases). Germline CDR1 is MDHEN and CDR2 is SYDVKM. This CDR3 comprises 11 residues. Trimming pared 11 bases from V and 8 bases from J, leaving 15 bases between. The CDR3 DNA is TGTGCCTCAGAGAAGGGGCTGGGCTACACCTTC. It translates to CASEKGLGYTF.

The genes are TRBV7-9 and TRBJ1-6, with 7 bases identical to TRBD1. CDR1 and CDR2 from the germline V gene are SEHNR and FQNEAQ (reference sequence). V was pared by 6 bases and J by 10 bases, with 9 bases of the junction left unmatched. This CDR3 region has 14 residues. The CDR3 bases are TGTGCCAGCAGAGCCACAGGGGAGGTGTCACCCCTCCACTTT. As protein: CASRATGEVSPLHF. Drawing the rest from reference TRBV7-9 and TRBJ1-6, the complete variable domain is DTGVSQNPRHKITKRGQNVTFRCDPISEHNRLYWYRQTLGQGPEFLTYFQNEAQLEKSRLLSDRFSAERPKGSFSTLEIQRTEQGDSAMYLCASRATGEVSPLHFGNGTRLTVT.

As to this clone: Other DNA sequences in the same sample also yield this CDR3. The chain employs TRBV28 and TRBJ1-2; D remains ambiguous. Looked up from germline, CDR1 is MDHEN and CDR2 is SYDVKM. V was pared by 1 base and J by 4 bases, with 4 bases between. CDR3 size: 12 residues. CDR3 loop: CASSLSPYGYTF. In DNA form, the CDR3 reads TGTGCCAGCAGTTTATCCCCCTATGGCTACACCTTC.

This clone was found a few times. CDR3 in amino acids: CASRKREGYEQYF. CDR3 coding DNA: TGTGCCAGCAGGAAGCGGGAGGGCTACGAGCAGTACTTC. The chain employs TRBV28 and TRBJ2-7; 10 bases are shared with TRBD2. There are 13 residues in the CDR3. Germline V gives CDR1 MDHEN, CDR2 SYDVKM. The V segment lost 6 bases and the J segment 3 bases; nucleotides outside the gene matches: 2.

The V and J genes are TRBV28 and TRBJ1-4; 8 bases are shared with TRBD1. The ends lost 5 bases at V and 8 bases at J; junction bases unmatched: 7. Germline V gene lookup returns CDR1 MDHEN and CDR2 SYDVKM. The CDR3 runs 14 residues. CDR3 sequence: CASSQTGVEEKLFF. In DNA, the CDR3 is TGTGCCAGCAGTCAGACAGGGGTAGAAGAAAAACTGTTTTTT.

J is TRBJ2-1 and V is TRBV5-5; a weak D match, TRBD1 (6 bases). This CDR3 comprises 12 residues. V shed 3 bases and J shed 12 bases, with 13 bases lying between them. Germline CDR1 is SGHKS and CDR2 is YYEKEE (reference sequence). CDR3 region: CASSSDRFWQFF. The CDR3 bases are TGTGCCAGCAGCTCCGACAGGTTCTGGCAGTTCTTC.

The CDR3 loop is CASSVQGADEKLFF. The CDR3 region has the DNA TGTGCCAGCAGTGTACAGGGGGCGGATGAAAAACTGTTTTTT. V is TRBV2 and J is TRBJ1-4; 9 nucleotides agree with TRBD1. This CDR3 has 14 residues. V lost 4 bases, J lost 6 bases, and 3 bases stayed unmatched. The germline V gene encodes CDR1 SNHLY and CDR2 FYNNEI.

The chain couples TRBV25-1 to TRBJ2-2, with 7 nucleotides matching TRBD1. V dropped 6 bases and J dropped 1; count of bases not matched to a gene: 5. Germline V gene lookup returns CDR1 MGHDK and CDR2 SYGVNS. The CDR3 extends over 15 amino acids. The CDR3 coding sequence is TGTGCCAGCAGAAAACAGGGGTTGAACACCGGGGAGCTGTTTTTT. Its translation: CASRKQGLNTGELFF.

The gene calls are TRBV4-1 and TRBJ1-2; 9 positions match TRBD1. CDR3 size: 16 residues. Unmatched junction bases numbered 8, after V lost 0 bases and J lost 6 bases. The germline V gene has CDR1 MGHRA and CDR2 YSYEKL. This chain's CDR3 is CASSQDQWTGVDGYTF. CDR3 nucleotide sequence: TGCGCCAGCAGCCAAGATCAATGGACAGGGGTGGATGGCTACACCTTC.

The J gene is TRBJ2-7, the V gene TRBV7-9; a possible D gene is TRBD2 (5 bases). The CDR3 has 16 amino acids. Germline V gives CDR1 SEHNR, CDR2 FQNEAQ (reference sequence). V lost 1 base to trimming and J lost 6 bases, with 19 bases between them. CDR3 residues: CASSLGGGLGGGEQYF. The CDR3 DNA follows: TGTGCCAGCAGCTTAGGAGGCGGTTTAGGAGGAGGCGAGCAGTACTTC.

The chain links TRBV18 to TRBJ2-3; D uncertain. Trimming removed 2 bases at V and 4 bases at J, with 4 bases between. The CDR3 loop spans 12 amino acids. Per the germline V gene, CDR1 is KGHSH and CDR2 is LQKENI. CDR3 in DNA: TGTGCCAGCTCACCAGCCGCAGATACGCAGTATTTT. Its protein is CASSPAADTQYF.

This clone has just one count. The chain is built from TRBV19 and TRBJ2-1, with TRBD1 identical over 9 bases. Germline CDR1 and CDR2: LNHDA and SQIVND (reference sequence). The CDR3 is 13 amino acids. V trimming: 5 bases; J trimming: 9 bases; junction bases outside the gene matches: 5. Here the CDR3 DNA reads TGTGCCAGTAGTGCCGGACAGGGGAGTGAGCAGTTCTTC. Translating it yields CASSAGQGSEQFF.

This clone was seen more than once but under ten times. This chain connects TRBV3-1 (or the pseudogene TRBV3-2) to TRBJ1-2; no clear D gene. CDR1 and CDR2 (germline): LGHDT, YNNKEL (reference sequence). Between the trimmed V and J ends, which lost 1 base and 7 bases, there was a span of 7 bases. CDR3 size: 12 residues. CDR3 coding DNA: TGTGCCAGCAGCCAAGCGTCCCGTGGCTACACCTTC. This encodes CASSQASRGYTF.

J is TRBJ2-4 and V is TRBV28, with D unclear. The germline V gene has CDR1 MDHEN and CDR2 SYDVKM. The CDR3 loop spans 15 amino acids. Deletions cut 4 bases from V and 2 bases from J, with 12 bases between. CDR3 sequence (DNA): TGTGCCAGCAGTTCCCCCTCTTGGTCCAAAAACATTCAGTACTTC. Residues: CASSSPSWSKNIQYF. Based on the CDR3 plus reference TRBV28 and TRBJ2-4, the full variable domain is DVKVTQSSRYLVKRTGEKVFLECVQDMDHENMFWYRQDPGLGLRLIYFSYDVKMKEKGDIPEGYSVSREKKERFSLILESASTNQTSMYLCASSSPSWSKNIQYFGAGTRLSVL.

This chain connects TRBV28 to TRBJ1-5; D is ambiguous. The CDR3 is 17 residues long. From germline, CDR1 is MDHEN and CDR2 SYDVKM. V lost 5 bases and J lost 0, with 17 bases in between. DNA of the CDR3: TGTGCCAGCAGTCCGCCTAATAAGGGTCCTAGCAATCAGCCCCAGCATTTT. Translating it yields CASSPPNKGPSNQPQHF.

The chain recombines TRBV4-2 with TRBJ1-2; 8 bases agree with TRBD1. The CDR3 is 16 residues long. With V trimmed by 0 bases and J by 2 bases, 5 bases remained unmatched. CDR1 is LGHNA and CDR2 is YNFKEQ in the germline V gene. The CDR3 region has the DNA TGTGCCAGCAGCCAAGATCTGAGGACAGGGAACTATGGCTACACCTTC. Encoded protein: CASSQDLRTGNYGYTF.

V and J are TRBV2 and TRBJ2-2; D gene uncertain. V lost 6 bases and J 0 bases, leaving 14 bases between the germline ends. Germline CDR1 reads SNHLY; CDR2 reads FYNNEI. The CDR3 consists of 16 residues. The CDR3 nucleotides are TGTGCCAGCAGGTCTCTGGCAAGTACGAACACCGGGGAGCTGTTTTTT. This codes for CASRSLASTNTGELFF. The full variable domain, completed using reference TRBV2 and TRBJ2-2, is EPEVTQTPSHQVTQMGQEVILRCVPISNHLYFYWYRQILGQKVEFLVSFYNNEISEKSEIFDDQFSVERPDGSNFTLKIRSTKLEDSAMYFCASRSLASTNTGELFFGEGSRLTVL.

V usage is TRBV19 and J usage is TRBJ1-5; no definite D call. The CDR3 runs 13 residues. Per the germline V gene, CDR1 is LNHDA and CDR2 is SQIVND (reference sequence). The V and J ends lost 1 base and 7 bases respectively, with 8 bases between them. CDR3 bases: TGTGCCAGTAGTATAGCCAGCGGCCAGCCCCAGCATTTT. Translation: CASSIASGQPQHF. The full variable domain, in which reference TRBV19 and TRBJ1-5 provide the parts outside the CDR3, is DGGITQSPKYLFRKEGQNVTLSCEQNLNHDAMYWYRQDPGQGLRLIYYSQIVNDFQKGDIAEGYSVSREKKESFPLTVTSAQKNPTAFYLCASSIASGQPQHFGDGTRLSIL.

The chain combines TRBV28 with TRBJ1-1, with unresolved D. CDR3 size: 12 residues. Trimming removed 7 bases at V and 5 bases at J, with 11 bases between. Germline V gene lookup returns CDR1 MDHEN and CDR2 SYDVKM. The CDR3 nucleotides are TGTGCCAGCACTCTGGGCATTACTGAAGCTTTCTTT. Its translation: CASTLGITEAFF.

The V call is TRBV5-4, the J call TRBJ2-1; 10 bases match TRBD2. The germline CDR1 and CDR2 sequences are SGHNT and YYREEE (reference sequence). This CDR3 comprises 17 residues. Trimming cost V 2 bases and J 8 bases; bases outside gene matches: 13. This CDR3 is CASSLWASGGVFDEQFF. The CDR3 DNA reads as TGTGCCAGCAGCTTATGGGCGAGCGGGGGGGTATTCGATGAGCAGTTCTTC.

V and J are TRBV3-1 (or the pseudogene TRBV3-2) and TRBJ1-6; 7 positions match TRBD1. Trimming removed 5 bases from V and 5 bases from J; junction bases left unmatched: 3. This CDR3 comprises 14 residues. Germline values: CDR1 LGHDT, CDR2 YNNKEL (reference sequence). CDR3 region: CASSGTANNSPLHF. CDR3 DNA: TGTGCCAGCAGCGGGACAGCCAATAATTCACCCCTCCACTTT.